These T cell receptor beta chains were read from a single sample in a study of CD8 T cells in Susac syndrome. TCRdb re-called the immunoSEQ multiplex PCR reads with MiXCR, one entry per CDR3 protein. The sample has tens of thousands of distinct CDR3 sequences; over 95% are singletons. The sequenced material came from CD4+ T cells from PBMCs. All receptors derive from a human donor with multiple sclerosis. The CDR3 runs from the conserved cysteine through the conserved F or W. D genes are given only for firm matches. Size tells how often a clone was seen (once, few, many) or the class of an expanded clone, and some rows leave it out.

>.|TRBV6-2/TRBV6-3|TRBJ2-7|TRBD1
CASWDRVSYEQYF
TGTGCCAGCTGGGACAGGGTGAGCTACGAGCAGTACTTC
>.|TRBV29-1|TRBJ2-2|.
CSVPPSGGANTGELFF
TGCAGCGTCCCCCCTTCCGGCGGGGCGAACACCGGGGAGCTGTTTTTT
>.|TRBV6-5|TRBJ1-6|TRBD1
CASSWEQGVLFYNSPLHF
TGTGCCAGCAGTTGGGAACAGGGGGTCCTCTTTTATAATTCACCCCTCCACTTT
>.|TRBV24-1|TRBJ2-6|.
CATSDLPTPSGANVLTF
TGTGCCACCAGTGATTTACCGACACCCTCTGGGGCCAACGTCCTGACTTTC
>.|TRBV20-1|TRBJ2-1|TRBD2
CSARDGAGGPGNEQFF
TGCAGTGCTAGAGACGGAGCGGGGGGCCCGGGGAATGAGCAGTTCTTC
>.|TRBV10-3|TRBJ2-1|TRBD2
CAISGLSSGAKYNEQFF
TGTGCCATCAGTGGTTTGTCTAGCGGGGCGAAATACAATGAGCAGTTCTTC
>.|TRBV7-9|TRBJ1-1|.
CASSRRAQGRQNTEAFF
TGTGCCAGCAGTCGCAGAGCCCAGGGGCGCCAGAACACTGAAGCTTTCTTT
>.|TRBV6-1|TRBJ1-6|.
CASSPSFSSYNSPLHF
TGTGCCAGCAGTCCCTCTTTTAGCTCCTATAATTCACCCCTCCACTTT
>.|TRBV24-1|TRBJ2-1|.
CATSHGTVSSYNEQFF
TGTGCCACCTCGCACGGAACCGTTAGCTCCTACAATGAGCAGTTCTTC
>.|TRBV7-9|TRBJ1-1|.
CASSLEPGNTEAFF
TGTGCCAGCAGCTTAGAACCAGGGAACACTGAAGCTTTCTTT
>.|TRBV5-1|TRBJ2-1|.
CASSLAWQGRDEQFF
TGCGCCAGCAGCTTGGCCTGGCAGGGGCGGGATGAGCAGTTCTTC
>.|TRBV10-3|TRBJ1-6|.
CAISNGHSYNSPLHF
TGTGCCATCAGTAACGGACACTCCTATAATTCACCCCTCCACTTT
>.|TRBV10-3|TRBJ2-7|TRBD1
CAISESLGTAWEQYF
TGTGCCATCAGTGAGTCTTTGGGGACAGCGTGGGAGCAGTACTTC
>.|TRBV7-9|TRBJ1-2|TRBD1
CASSPGQGRRYGYTF
TGTGCCAGCAGCCCAGGACAGGGGCGGAGGTATGGCTACACCTTC
>.|TRBV6-2/TRBV6-3|TRBJ1-5|.
CASSTPGGNQPQHF
TGTGCCAGCAGTACGCCAGGGGGCAATCAGCCCCAGCATTTT
>.|TRBV5-1|TRBJ2-1|.
CASSPRALSYNEQFF
TGCGCCAGCAGCCCGCGAGCACTCTCCTACAATGAGCAGTTCTTC
>.|TRBV11-2|TRBJ2-5|.
CASSLVSPHQETQYF
TGTGCCAGCAGCTTAGTATCTCCACACCAAGAGACCCAGTACTTC
>.|TRBV7-8|TRBJ2-7|TRBD1
CASSHRTGNSYEQYF
TGTGCCAGCAGCCACCGGACAGGAAACTCCTACGAGCAGTACTTC
>.|TRBV29-1|TRBJ1-2|TRBD1
CSVNQGGPFYGYTF
TGCAGCGTTAACCAGGGGGGGCCGTTCTATGGCTACACCTTC
>.|TRBV18|TRBJ2-3|.
CASSSGPNLITDTQYF
TGTGCCAGCTCATCGGGCCCTAACCTTATCACAGATACGCAGTATTTT
>.|TRBV20-1|TRBJ2-5|.
CSASPERATRRETQYF
TGCAGTGCCTCGCCAGAACGCGCGACCCGACGGGAGACCCAGTACTTC
>.|TRBV11-2|TRBJ2-3|.
CASSSPRGAHTDTQYF
TGTGCCAGCAGCTCCCCCAGGGGGGCCCACACAGATACGCAGTATTTT
>.|TRBV6-1|TRBJ2-7|.
CATLMYRFTYEQYF
TGTGCCACCCTGATGTACAGGTTCACCTACGAGCAGTACTTC
>.|TRBV4-1|TRBJ1-1|TRBD1
CASSRTTGDTEAFF
TGCGCCAGCAGCCGGACGACAGGGGACACTGAAGCTTTCTTT
>.|TRBV5-1|TRBJ2-1|TRBD2
CASSSPSGDSYNEQFF
TGCGCCAGCAGCTCCCCTAGCGGAGACTCCTACAATGAGCAGTTCTTC
>once|TRBV5-1|TRBJ1-2|.
CASSLAGSGASDGYTF
TGCGCCAGCAGCCTCGCAGGGTCGGGGGCGTCGGATGGCTACACCTTC
>.|TRBV5-6|TRBJ2-7|.
CASSFETPYEQYF
TGTGCCAGCAGCTTTGAGACTCCCTACGAGCAGTACTTC
>.|TRBV9|TRBJ1-5|.
CASSPSGGPGQPQHF
TGTGCCAGCAGCCCGAGCGGGGGGCCGGGACAGCCCCAGCATTTT
>.|TRBV11-2|TRBJ2-5|.
CASSPRAVGETQYF
TGTGCCAGCAGCCCAAGGGCGGTAGGAGAGACCCAGTACTTC
>once|TRBV12-3/TRBV12-4|TRBJ2-1|.
CASSLLHSYNEQFF
TGTGCCAGCAGTTTACTCCACTCCTACAATGAGCAGTTCTTC
>once|TRBV4-1|TRBJ1-5|.
CASSQEPRRQPQHF
TGCGCCAGCAGCCAAGAGCCCCGACGACAGCCCCAGCATTTT
>.|TRBV24-1|TRBJ2-1|TRBD2
CATSDPMLRAGAYNEQFF
TGTGCCACCAGTGATCCCATGTTGCGAGCGGGGGCCTACAATGAGCAGTTCTTC
>.|TRBV3-1|TRBJ1-1|.
CASSQPSVRGGTEAFF
TGTGCCAGCAGCCAACCATCTGTGAGGGGAGGCACTGAAGCTTTCTTT
>.|TRBV29-1|TRBJ2-6|.
CSVVAGERFGANVLTF
TGCAGCGTTGTGGCAGGGGAGAGGTTTGGGGCCAACGTCCTGACTTTC
>.|TRBV6-5|TRBJ1-1|.
CASSYSGLTEAFF
TGTGCCAGCAGTTACTCAGGGTTGACTGAAGCTTTCTTT
>once|TRBV6-5|TRBJ1-2|.
CASSYRGASYGYTF
TGTGCCAGCAGTTACAGGGGCGCTTCGTATGGCTACACCTTC
>.|TRBV4-1|TRBJ2-6|.
CASSQVLSGANVLTF
TGCGCCAGCAGCCAAGTTCTCTCTGGGGCCAACGTCCTGACTTTC
>.|TRBV10-3|TRBJ1-2|TRBD1
CAISPGQSGYTF
TGTGCCATCAGCCCGGGACAGAGCGGCTACACCTTC
>.|TRBV24-1|TRBJ1-4|TRBD1
CATRGQTNEKLFF
TGTGCCACCAGGGGACAGACGAATGAAAAACTGTTTTTT
>.|TRBV11-2|TRBJ1-1|.
CASSFGETEAFF
TGTGCCAGCAGCTTTGGCGAAACTGAAGCTTTCTTT
>.|TRBV12-3/TRBV12-4|TRBJ1-5|.
CASSLSDNNQPQHF
TGTGCCAGCAGTTTGTCGGACAATAATCAGCCCCAGCATTTT
>.|TRBV7-2|TRBJ2-3|.
CASSLGSSTDTQYF
TGTGCCAGCAGCTTGGGGTCTAGCACAGATACGCAGTATTTT
>.|TRBV20-1|TRBJ1-2|.
CSASDGNYGYTF
TGCAGTGCTTCGGACGGGAACTATGGCTACACCTTC
>.|TRBV6-1|TRBJ2-3|.
CASSELGADTQYF
TGTGCCAGCAGTGAATTAGGAGCAGATACGCAGTATTTT
>.|TRBV11-2|TRBJ2-5|TRBD2
CASSSAGGVETQYF
TGTGCCAGCAGCTCCGCTGGGGGGGTGGAGACCCAGTACTTC
>once|TRBV5-1|TRBJ1-4|TRBD1
CASSGRDSLNEKLFF
TGCGCCAGCAGCGGCCGGGACAGTCTGAATGAAAAACTGTTTTTT
>.|TRBV5-6|TRBJ1-1|.
CASSLAGGRGAEAFF
TGTGCCAGCAGCTTGGCTGGGGGGCGAGGCGCTGAAGCTTTCTTT
>.|TRBV2|TRBJ1-6|TRBD1
CASSVDRGGSPLHF
TGTGCCAGCAGTGTGGACAGGGGCGGCTCACCCCTCCACTTT
>.|TRBV29-1|TRBJ2-7|TRBD1
CSAGGRATYEQYF
TGCAGCGCAGGGGGAAGGGCCACCTACGAGCAGTACTTC
>.|TRBV24-1|TRBJ2-5|TRBD2
CATSDTPTSGGARETQYF
TGTGCCACCAGTGATACACCGACTAGCGGGGGGGCAAGAGAGACCCAGTACTTC
>.|TRBV24-1|TRBJ2-3|.
CATSDPPRGTDTQYF
TGTGCCACCAGTGATCCCCCTCGCGGCACAGATACGCAGTATTTT
>.|TRBV7-9|TRBJ1-2|.
CASSFGGRVGYTF
TGTGCCAGCAGCTTTGGGGGGCGAGTCGGCTACACCTTC
>.|TRBV30|TRBJ1-1|.
CAWSKNIGDTEAFF
TGTGCCTGGAGTAAAAACATTGGGGACACTGAAGCTTTCTTT
>.|TRBV28|TRBJ2-5|TRBD2
CASSNLGREYQETQYF
TGTGCCAGCAGTAATTTAGGGCGGGAGTACCAAGAGACCCAGTACTTC
>.|TRBV24-1|TRBJ2-1|TRBD2
CATSDPGLADINEQFF
TGTGCCACCAGTGATCCGGGACTAGCGGATATCAATGAGCAGTTCTTC
>.|TRBV4-2|TRBJ1-1|.
CASSPNPGTEAFF
TGTGCCAGCAGCCCCAACCCAGGCACTGAAGCTTTCTTT
>.|TRBV6-5|TRBJ1-2|TRBD1
CASSYSKREQGNYGYTF
TGTGCCAGCAGTTACTCGAAGAGGGAACAGGGGAACTATGGCTACACCTTC
>.|TRBV9|TRBJ1-2|.
CASSVVAGSHGYTF
TGTGCCAGCAGCGTAGTCGCAGGTTCCCATGGCTACACCTTC
>.|TRBV5-6|TRBJ2-5|TRBD2
CASSSSGGAATQYF
TGTGCCAGCAGCTCTAGCGGGGGGGCCGCGACCCAGTACTTC